The next 14 T cell receptor beta chains were all read from a single sample in a study of cytomegalovirus exposure and HLA in healthy donors. Produced via immunoSEQ multiplex PCR; TCRdb's table is partial and in-frame only. The repertoire holds 200,000 to 300,000 clones, with more than 75% as singletons. The sample was PBMCs. The receptors originated from a man aged 18-30 years in good health and CMV-seropositive.

This clone has just a few counts. The gene calls are TRBV19 and TRBJ1-2; no clear D. Trimming left V 1 base short and J 7 bases short, with 19 bases between. CDR3 length equals 16 residues. Germline assignment: CDR1 LNHDA and CDR2 SQIVND (reference sequence). The CDR3 spells CASSIVRDGRLGGYTF. The CDR3 DNA reads TGTGCCAGTAGTATAGTAAGAGACGGACGGCTGGGTGGCTACACCTTC. The full variable domain, in which reference TRBV19 and TRBJ1-2 provide the parts outside the CDR3, is DGGITQSPKYLFRKEGQNVTLSCEQNLNHDAMYWYRQDPGQGLRLIYYSQIVNDFQKGDIAEGYSVSREKKESFPLTVTSAQKNPTAFYLCASSIVRDGRLGGYTFGSGTRLTVV.

The genes are TRBV11-3 and TRBJ2-1; D gene uncertain. CDR1 is SGHNT, CDR2 YENEEA, per germline. The CDR3 consists of 13 residues. V dropped 3 bases and J dropped 9 bases, with 12 bases sitting between them. DNA for the CDR3: TGTGCCAGCAGCTTGGGCGGACCCGGTGAGCAGTTCTTC. This translates into CASSLGGPGEQFF.

J is TRBJ2-7 and V is TRBV28, with TRBD2 identical over 8 bases. V trimming: 3 bases; J trimming: 0 bases; junction bases outside the gene matches: 4. Germline-derived CDR1 and CDR2 are MDHEN and SYDVKM. CDR3 length: 15 amino acids. The CDR3: CASSLAGTSSYEQYF. The CDR3 DNA follows: TGTGCCAGCAGTTTGGCCGGGACTAGCTCCTACGAGCAGTACTTC.

The chain combines TRBV18 with TRBJ1-2, with TRBD1 matching 10 bases. V was pared by 5 bases and J by 1 base, with 7 bases of the junction left unmatched. The CDR3 consists of 16 residues. Germline V gene lookup returns CDR1 KGHSH and CDR2 LQKENI. Here the CDR3 DNA reads TGTGCCAGCTCAGAGGGACAGGGGACTTTTAACTATGGCTACACCTTC. This encodes CASSEGQGTFNYGYTF.

Concerning this clone: The junction shows a germline mismatch at one end, possibly a read error. The chain employs TRBV18 and TRBJ2-4, with a tentative D call TRBD2 (6 bases). Germline V gene data show CDR1 as KGHSH and CDR2 as LQKENI. This CDR3 region has 16 residues. The CDR3 here is CASSSPSDYTKNIQYF. The DNA for the CDR3 is TGTGCCAGCTCATCACCGTCGGACTACACCAAAAACATTCAGTACTTC.

The rearrangement uses TRBV5-5 and TRBJ2-5; D gene ambiguous. The V gene lost 1 base and the J gene lost 5 bases, with 18 bases spanning the gap. This CDR3 region has 16 residues. Germline V CDR1 and CDR2: SGHKS, YYEKEE (reference sequence). CDR3 residues: CASSLFVELIPETQYF. The CDR3 DNA follows: TGTGCCAGCAGCTTGTTTGTGGAGTTGATACCCGAGACCCAGTACTTC.

This clone appeared a single time. The chain combines TRBV27 with TRBJ2-1, with D unclear. Germline V gives CDR1 MNHEY, CDR2 SMNVEV (reference sequence). The CDR3 runs 15 residues. V was shortened by 2 bases and J by 2 bases, with 10 bases between the two germline ends. CDR3: CASSLRLTTYNEQFF. The CDR3 bases are TGTGCCAGCAGTTTACGACTTACTACCTACAATGAGCAGTTCTTC.

This rearrangement joins TRBV7-7 to TRBJ2-5; 7 positions match TRBD1. The junction had 3 bases not matched to a gene; V was cut back by 1 base and J by 7 bases. Germline CDR1 reads SSHAT; CDR2 reads FNYEAQ (reference sequence). This CDR3 contains 13 residues. CDR3 in amino acids: CASSLVQGPTQYF. CDR3 nucleotides: TGTGCCAGCAGCTTAGTACAGGGGCCGACCCAGTACTTC. Looking up the rest from reference TRBV7-7 and TRBJ2-5 gives the full variable domain: GAGVSQSPRYKVTKRGQDVTLRCDPISSHATLYWYQQALGQGPEFLTYFNYEAQPDKSGLPSDRFSAERPEGSISTLTIQRTEQRDSAMYRCASSLVQGPTQYFGPGTRLLVL.

In this sample, this clone turned up once. The chain combines TRBV29-1 with TRBJ2-2, with no clear D. The CDR3 is 14 amino acids. Trimming removed 2 bases at V and 2 bases at J, with 9 bases between. Germline values: CDR1 SQVTM, CDR2 ANQGSEA. In nucleotides, the CDR3 is TGCAGCGTTGAACTCGACGGAAACACCGGGGAGCTGTTTTTT. Encoded protein: CSVELDGNTGELFF.

The chain recombines TRBV6-1 with TRBJ2-7, with D tentatively TRBD2 (6 bases). From germline, CDR1 is MNHNS and CDR2 SASEGT. V gave up 0 bases and J gave up 1 base, with 13 bases separating them. The CDR3 is 16 amino acids. CDR3: CASSEAGRGRSYEQYF. Here the CDR3 DNA reads TGTGCCAGCAGTGAAGCCGGGCGGGGCCGTTCCTACGAGCAGTACTTC.

V is TRBV28 and J is TRBJ1-1, with D unclear. Trimming shortened V by 4 bases and J by 4 bases, and 7 bases separated the two germline ends. This CDR3 has 12 amino acids. Germline CDR1 MDHEN, CDR2 SYDVKM. For the CDR3, the DNA is TGTGCCAGCAGTTCCTCGATCACTGAAGCTTTCTTT. Its translation: CASSSSITEAFF.

The genes are TRBV15 and TRBJ2-7; a weak D match, TRBD2 (8 bases). This CDR3 has 19 amino acids. Trimming left V 5 bases short and J 10 bases short, with 36 bases between. From germline, CDR1 is LNHNV and CDR2 YYDKDF (reference sequence). The CDR3 reads CATSRTLTSRRGREEKQYF. In nucleotides, the CDR3 is TGTGCCACCAGCCGTACCCTTACTAGTAGGAGGGGGCGGGAGGAAAAACAGTACTTC.

The V call is TRBV7-9, the J call TRBJ2-1; 8 bases are shared with TRBD2. Germline lookup yields CDR1 SEHNR and CDR2 FQNEAQ (reference sequence). After removal of 4 bases from V and 8 bases from J, the junction contained 13 bases not matched to a gene. This CDR3 has 16 residues. CDR3 sequence: CASSSDTRTSIYEQFF. CDR3 nucleotide sequence: TGTGCCAGCAGCTCAGACACCCGGACTAGCATTTATGAGCAGTTCTTC.

V and J are TRBV7-8 and TRBJ1-1; D remains ambiguous. This CDR3 region has 15 residues. V was trimmed by 5 bases and J by 1 base, leaving 14 bases between them. Germline V gives CDR1 SGHVS, CDR2 FQNEAQ. The CDR3 DNA is TGTGCCAGCAGCCCCGTCGGCGAGGAGAACACTGAAGCTTTCTTT. This sequence encodes CASSPVGEENTEAFF.